Below, 21 T cell receptor beta chains from the same sample are listed, as sequenced in a study of cytomegalovirus exposure and HLA in healthy donors. Measured with immunoSEQ multiplex PCR; TCRdb has only the in-frame clones, and not every one. The data contain around 60,000 clones, 92% of them seen just once; the ten biggest clones take up around 1.2%. Sequenced sample: PBMCs. All receptors derive from a woman aged 18-29 years in good health and CMV-seronegative.

This sequence joins TRBV15 and TRBJ2-3; D ambiguous. The CDR3 contains 17 residues. CDR1 and CDR2 (germline): LNHNV, YYDKDF (reference sequence). V lost 0 bases to trimming and J lost 1 base, with 14 bases between them. In nucleotides, the CDR3 is TGTGCCACCAGCAGAGAGTCTTGGCTTAACGGCACAGATACGCAGTATTTT. It yields the protein CATSRESWLNGTDTQYF.

The CDR3 loop reads CASSTQGALNIQYF. CDR3 coding DNA: TGTGCCAGTAGTACCCAGGGGGCTTTAAACATTCAGTACTTC. This chain links TRBV19 with TRBJ2-4; 8 positions match TRBD1. Germline-derived CDR1 and CDR2 are LNHDA and SQIVND (reference sequence). Germline trimming cut 4 bases from V and 6 bases from J; bases unmatched to any gene: 5. The CDR3 has 14 amino acids.

The chain joins TRBV4-1 to TRBJ2-2, with 9 bases aligning to TRBD2. Germline loops: CDR1 MGHRA, CDR2 YSYEKL. The CDR3 loop spans 16 amino acids. V lost 4 bases and J lost 2; bases outside the gene matches: 5. This chain's CDR3 is CASSPAGGQNTGELFF. As DNA, the CDR3 is TGCGCCAGCAGCCCCGCGGGAGGGCAAAACACCGGGGAGCTGTTTTTT.

This clone appeared a single time. This chain joins TRBV28 and TRBJ2-3; weak D call: TRBD1 (6 bases). In germline, CDR1 is MDHEN, CDR2 SYDVKM. V was clipped by 6 bases and J by 6 bases, with 16 bases between them. The CDR3 loop spans 14 amino acids. CDR3 amino acids: CASRRGQRTDTQYF. CDR3 coding DNA: TGTGCCAGCAGGCGAGGACAGAGAACGGATACGCAGTATTTT.

The rearrangement uses TRBV11-3 and TRBJ2-2; the match to TRBD1 covers 7 bases. The germline gives CDR1 SGHNT, CDR2 YENEEA. Trimming removed 6 bases from V and 7 bases from J; junction bases left unmatched: 2. This CDR3 comprises 12 residues. The CDR3 DNA follows: TGTGCCAGCAGGCGGACAGGCGGGGAGCTGTTTTTT. Protein sequence: CASRRTGGELFF.

The gene calls are TRBV5-1 and TRBJ1-2; tentatively, D is TRBD1 (6 bases). Germline CDR1 is SGHRS and CDR2 is YFSETQ. V lost 2 bases to trimming and J lost 7 bases, with 12 bases between them. This CDR3 spans 13 amino acids. The CDR3 DNA follows: TGCGCCAGCAGCTTACAGGGAGTCGTTGGCTACACCTTC. Protein: CASSLQGVVGYTF.

This chain links TRBV6-6 with TRBJ2-1; 9 positions agree with TRBD1. Germline CDR1 reads MNHNY; CDR2 reads SVGAGI (reference sequence). The ends lost 6 bases at V and 10 bases at J; junction bases unmatched: 13. The CDR3 is 15 residues long. CDR3: CASRRTGEVIWEQFF. The DNA for the CDR3 is TGTGCCAGCAGACGGACAGGGGAGGTTATCTGGGAGCAGTTCTTC.

The chain joins TRBV28 to TRBJ2-7; D is unresolved. The V gene lost 8 bases and the J gene lost 5 bases, with 16 bases spanning the gap. The V gene's germline CDR1 is MDHEN and CDR2 SYDVKM. The CDR3 loop spans 13 amino acids. CDR3 region: CASLPRSIDEQYF. CDR3 DNA: TGTGCCAGCCTCCCACGTAGTATTGACGAGCAGTACTTC.

The J gene is TRBJ2-7, the V gene TRBV27; a possible D gene is TRBD2 (6 bases). Looked up from germline, CDR1 is MNHEY and CDR2 is SMNVEV (reference sequence). The CDR3 has 14 residues. The V and J ends lost 5 bases and 5 bases respectively, with 16 bases between them. CDR3 DNA sequence: TGTGCCAGCAGTGGGGCAGGGAGGAGAAACGAGCAGTACTTC. Translating it yields CASSGAGRRNEQYF.

The CDR3 here is CASNRGNTEAFF. The CDR3 DNA reads as TGTGCCAGCAATCGGGGTAACACTGAAGCTTTCTTT. The chain combines TRBV6-1 with TRBJ1-1; D gene uncertain. The CDR3 runs 12 residues. Trimming left V 7 bases short and J 2 bases short, with 8 bases between. In germline, CDR1 is MNHNS, CDR2 SASEGT.

V gene TRBV5-6 combines with J gene TRBJ2-1, with TRBD1 matching 8 bases. This CDR3 comprises 16 residues. V was clipped by 0 bases and J by 6 bases; unmatched bases: 8. CDR1 SGHDT and CDR2 YYEEEE come from the germline V gene. The CDR3 here is CASSLADRAFFNEQFF. CDR3 nucleotides: TGTGCCAGCAGCTTGGCGGACAGGGCTTTTTTCAATGAGCAGTTCTTC. The complete variable domain, with remaining parts taken from reference TRBV5-6 and TRBJ2-1, reads DAGVTQSPTHLIKTRGQQVTLRCSPKSGHDTVSWYQQALGQGPQFIFQYYEEEERQRGNFPDRFSGHQFPNYSSELNVNALLLGDSALYLCASSLADRAFFNEQFFGPGTRLTVL.

V is TRBV10-3 and J is TRBJ2-1; possibly TRBD1 for D (5 bases). The CDR3 contains 14 residues. Deletions cut 0 bases from V and 7 bases from J, with 10 bases between. In germline, CDR1 is ENHRY, CDR2 SYGVKD. In DNA form, the CDR3 reads TGTGCCATCAGTGAGTCGATAGGGGTGAATGAGCAGTTCTTC. It is translated as CAISESIGVNEQFF.

This clone was counted only a few times. At one boundary the junction diverges from the germline segment, which might be a read error. The J gene is TRBJ2-1, the V gene TRBV7-7; D is perhaps TRBD2 (6 bases). Germline CDR1 and CDR2: SSHAT and FNYEAQ (reference sequence). This CDR3 region has 15 residues. CDR3 sequence: CASSLGAPGLNEQFF. The DNA of the CDR3 is TGTGCTAGCAGCTTAGGGGCTCCGGGACTCAATGAGCAGTTCTTC. Full variable domain (rest looked up from reference TRBV7-7 and TRBJ2-1): GAGVSQSPRYKVTKRGQDVTLRCDPISSHATLYWYQQALGQGPEFLTYFNYEAQPDKSGLPSDRFSAERPEGSISTLTIQRTEQRDSAMYRCASSLGAPGLNEQFFGPGTRLTVL.

V and J are TRBV7-2 and TRBJ2-1, with TRBD2 matching over 9 bases. The length of the CDR3 is 17 residues. Germline V gives CDR1 SGHTA, CDR2 FQGNSA. With 0 bases clipped from V and 5 bases from J, the junction kept 8 bases outside the gene matches. CDR3 region: CASSLALWLAGHNEQFF. CDR3 bases: TGTGCCAGCAGCTTAGCGCTTTGGCTAGCGGGGCACAATGAGCAGTTCTTC.

In this sample, this clone turned up once. The chain links TRBV4-2 to TRBJ2-2; tentatively, D is TRBD1 (6 bases). This CDR3 has 15 amino acids. The germline gives CDR1 LGHNA, CDR2 YNFKEQ. V lost 5 bases and J lost 3, with 13 bases in between. The CDR3 reads CASSSQAGDTGELFF. DNA of the CDR3: TGTGCCAGCAGCTCCCAAGCAGGGGACACCGGGGAGCTGTTTTTT.

This chain joins TRBV19 and TRBJ2-2; D is possibly TRBD1 (5 bases). Trimming took 5 bases from V and 4 from J, leaving 17 bases between them. The length of the CDR3 is 16 residues. Germline values: CDR1 LNHDA, CDR2 SQIVND (reference sequence). CDR3 sequence (DNA): TGTGCCAGTAGTCCATCATCAGGGTTCGGCACCGGGGAGCTGTTTTTT. Translated, it gives CASSPSSGFGTGELFF.

V and J are TRBV27 and TRBJ1-1; TRBD1 is a possible D gene (5 bases). The length of the CDR3 is 14 residues. Germline V gene lookup returns CDR1 MNHEY and CDR2 SMNVEV (reference sequence). Trimming stripped 4 bases from V and 3 bases from J, with 12 bases between. As DNA, the CDR3 is TGTGCCAGCAGTTCAACAGGCCTTGACACTGAAGCTTTCTTT. As protein: CASSSTGLDTEAFF.

The chain recombines TRBV13 with TRBJ2-1, with D unresolved. The V end was cut by 2 bases, the J end by 7 bases, with 12 bases between. The germline gives CDR1 PRHDT, CDR2 FYEKMQ (reference sequence). This CDR3 is 14 amino acids long. CDR3 in amino acids: CASSLRYLENEQFF. The CDR3 DNA sequence: TGTGCCAGCAGCTTACGGTACCTTGAGAATGAGCAGTTCTTC.

The rearrangement joins TRBV5-6 to TRBJ2-4, with TRBD1 identical over 8 bases. CDR1 is SGHDT, CDR2 YYEEEE, per germline. Trimming took 3 bases from V and 8 from J; bases not matched to a gene: 4. The CDR3 contains 13 residues. The CDR3 region has the DNA TGTGCCAGCAGCTCCCGGACAGGGTACATTCAGTACTTC. Amino acid sequence: CASSSRTGYIQYF.

The chain joins TRBV5-1 to TRBJ2-1, with 12 bases lining up with TRBD2. J lost 9 bases, V lost 5 bases, and 6 bases had no gene match. CDR1 is SGHRS and CDR2 is YFSETQ in the germline V gene. The CDR3 is made up of 14 amino acids. CDR3 amino acids: CASRDLAGGGEQFF. The CDR3 nucleotides read TGCGCCAGCAGGGATCTAGCGGGGGGGGGTGAGCAGTTCTTC.

This clone came up once. The CDR3 is CASSFGRASYNEQFF. CDR3 sequence (DNA): TGTGCCAGCAGCTTCGGCAGGGCCTCCTACAATGAGCAGTTCTTC. This chain connects TRBV7-2 to TRBJ2-1, with D tentatively TRBD1 (5 bases). CDR1 is SGHTA and CDR2 is FQGNSA in the germline V gene. Deletions cut 3 bases from V and 0 bases from J, with 9 bases between. CDR3 length: 15 amino acids.